This T cell receptor beta chain is from a study of cytomegalovirus exposure and HLA in healthy donors. This CDR3 is built from 14 residues. CDR1 and CDR2 (germline): MNHNS, SASEGT. Trimming shortened V by 6 bases and J by 7 bases, and 13 bases separated the two germline ends. Primers: 60 Vbeta forward and 13 Jbeta reverse. TCRdb's copy holds only in-frame clones and misses some; the assay was immunoSEQ multiplex PCR. Here the sample spans under 150,000 clones, approximately 78% being singletons. V gene TRBV6-1 combines with J gene TRBJ1-6; weak D call: TRBD1 (6 bases). The receptor comes from a human donor in good health. What was sequenced was PBMCs. For the CDR3, the DNA is TGTGCCAGCAGGAAAGGACAGCCAAATTCACCCCTCCACTTT. It codes for CASRKGQPNSPLHF.